Included here is one T cell receptor (beta chain) sequence, with context. Its antigen has not been determined. No quality values exist for individual bases; no much larger clone is one base distant. The data originate from a study of PD-L1 blockade in urothelial cancer (dated by TCRdb to the late 2010s). General notes on the study: Every patient began therapy in the mid-2010s and was given atezolizumab 1,200 mg intravenously every 3 weeks. About 90% of the 29 patients were identified as males with urothelial cancer of bladder origin, and a prior smoking history was reported by 18 of 29 patients. Patients had an ECOG performance status of 0 or 1 and had received between 0 and 3 prior chemotherapy regimens. Blood samples were analyzed at 3 weeks after treatment start (second dose) and at 6 weeks after treatment start. Blood samples gave median yields of about 150,000 T cells and some 80,000 unique TCRs, along with a median clonality of approximately 0.084. The study, an exploratory multi-omic analysis, examined somatic, immune and clinical correlates of response to PD-L1 blockade with atezolizumab in urothelial cancer. Pretreatment tumor samples, along with matched peripheral blood collected serially before and after atezolizumab treatment, underwent TCR sequencing. Progression-free survival longer than 6 months counted as durable clinical benefit, and TCR features were additionally tested against both progression-free and overall survival. Whole exome sequencing and RNA sequencing of pretreatment tumors were performed alongside TCR sequencing in the same patients. Nine patients achieved durable clinical benefit and fewer than 25 did not. Pretreatment blood TCR-seq was available for around 29 patients, at least one posttreatment blood collection was obtained for about 24 patients, and tumor TCR-seq was available for about 24 patients. Results and caveats for the whole study, not just this receptor: Improved progression-free and overall survival was found to be associated with pretreatment peripheral blood TCR clonality below the median. Small sample size (n ≈ 30) and many exploratory analyses mean the results are intended to be hypothesis-generating. Greater expansion of tumor-associated TCR clones in peripheral blood 3 weeks after the start of treatment was observed in patients with durable benefit (n ≈ 20, p = 0.022).

Synthetic TCR analog templates were spiked into each PCR to estimate absolute template abundance from read counts. TCRbeta CDR3 regions were amplified from genomic DNA with bias-controlled V and J gene primers using the immunoSEQ assay. Sequencing of rearranged TCRbeta segments was done at approximately 20X coverage. In the paper's pipeline: Sequencing errors were corrected by clustering and CDR3s were annotated against IMGT to assign V, D and J genes. Downstream analyses used only productive TCRbeta rearrangements and left out out-of-frame or stop-codon sequences. Clonality was calculated as one minus the Shannon entropy normalized by the log of the number of unique productive sequences. Clones differing between time points or between blood and tumor were identified using Fisher's exact test with Benjamini-Hochberg correction, with an adjusted p below 0.01 applied as the threshold. The source is immuneACCESS, and TCRdb retained only in-frame sequences with V and J called. Part of the clones is not carried over; for the studies checked, unresolved V genes explain less than half of this, and the remainder is unexplained. The V and J calls and clone size were taken over from that table, and D and trimming were inferred from the DNA. The sample data list roughly 120,000 clones, and around 93% of these were observed just once. Clones ranked in the top ten supply around 4% of the sample.

The trim is 0 bases for V and 13 bases for J, with a gap of 11 bases between the germline ends. As encoded in the germline V gene, CDR1 is SGHRS while CDR2 is YFSETQ. Counted from cysteine to phenylalanine, this CDR3 has 12 amino acids. Of the read, only the CDR3 DNA is kept; its 36 bases are in frame from base 1. Taken with the paper, the label for time point translates to: peripheral blood 6 weeks after treatment start. The cohort included about 27 patients with locally advanced or metastatic urothelial carcinoma who were treated at Memorial Sloan Kettering on a trial protocol. Peripheral blood mononuclear cells were collected pretreatment and during treatment, at between 1 and 8 total time points per patient. The Qiagen DNeasy Blood extraction kit was used to purify genomic DNA from total PBMCs and tumor samples. PBMCs were collected pretreatment and during treatment, and were isolated and stored as previously described.

The material was PBMCs, obtained around atezolizumab (anti-PD-L1) treatment. The receptor comes from a man in his sixties with urothelial cancer. The rearrangement joined TRBV5-1 to TRBJ2-1, with the identity of the D gene unclear. The CDR3 protein sequence reads: CASSLDGPLQFF. The bases read TGCGCCAGCAGCTTGGATGGGCCTCTTCAGTTCTTC.